This TCR beta chain comes out of a study of cytomegalovirus exposure and HLA in healthy donors. General study findings and limits: The authors later linked a missense DCLRE1C variant to TCR beta V- and J-gene trimming. Some V segments, including TRBV6-2 and TRBV6-3, were excluded as indistinguishable. Rarity marked most TCR sequences, yet some public TCRs occurred in many donors. Roughly even sequencing depth across donors was the assumption behind the presence/absence analyses.

The germline V and J ends were trimmed by 1 base and 2 bases, with 12 bases remaining between them. The CDR3 runs to 16 residues. Germline CDR1 is SGHDN and CDR2 is FVKESK. To note about this clone: Its target is unknown.

The PCR employed 60 Vbeta primers together with 13 Jbeta primers. Clones were sequenced by immunoSEQ multiplex PCR, and TCRdb holds only the in-frame ones, with some missing. The sample contains roughly 66,000 clones, over 60% of which appear only once. The origin of this receptor is a woman between 45 and 65 years old in good health and CMV-seronegative. Sequencing used PBMCs. This chain uses TRBV14 with TRBJ1-3; maybe TRBD1 (5 bases). The CDR3 here is CASSQGVPGPGNTIYF. The CDR3 nucleotides read TGTGCCAGCAGCCAAGGAGTACCAGGGCCTGGAAACACCATATATTTT.